These 5 T cell receptor beta chains came from one sample sequenced in a study of identical twins (dated by TCRdb to the mid-2010s). The library relied on 5' RACE. This sample was sequenced with an Illumina HiSeq 2000. TCRdb applied fastp at Q25 and MiXCR to the public reads, then kept only in-frame beta chains. Entries that share a CDR3 protein sequence are merged under the most common genes and DNA. The sample records over 600,000 distinct CDR3 sequences, over 20% of which are singletons. Around 4.5% of the sample lies in the top ten. Another study also made use of these data, one on T cells expressing NK-cell markers.

Source material: PBMCs. Receptors were obtained from a woman aged 18-29 years in good health.

This chain links TRBV20-1 with TRBJ1-4; TRBD1 might be the D (6 bases). CDR1 is DFQATT and CDR2 is SNEGSKA in the germline V gene (reference sequence). The length of the CDR3 is 13 residues. Trimming took 5 bases from V and 2 from J, leaving 9 bases between them. CDR3: CSAQGHTNEKLFF. DNA of the CDR3: TGCAGTGCTCAGGGACACACTAATGAAAAACTGTTTTTT.

CDR3 sequence reads: CASSRQGPHNEKLFF. CDR3 sequence (DNA): TGTGCCAGCTCACGACAGGGGCCACATAATGAAAAACTGTTTTTT. The chain joins TRBV18 to TRBJ1-4, with 8 bases fitting TRBD1. Trimming removed 4 bases from V and 4 bases from J; junction bases left unmatched: 5. Looked up from germline, CDR1 is KGHSH and CDR2 is LQKENI. This CDR3 is 15 amino acids long.

This clonotype was counted at least ten times. The chain couples TRBV4-2 to TRBJ2-3, with D possibly TRBD2 on 6 matching bases. The CDR3 covers 17 residues. In germline, CDR1 is LGHNA, CDR2 YNFKEQ. The V gene lost 0 bases and the J gene lost 0 bases, with 13 bases spanning the gap. In DNA form, the CDR3 reads TGTGCCAGCAGCCAAGAGCGGGGCGGCGCTAGCACAGATACGCAGTATTTT. It encodes CASSQERGGASTDTQYF.

There are a few counts of this clonotype. The chain recombines TRBV6-5 with TRBJ2-3; D not certain. This CDR3 is built from 16 residues. Germline V gene sequence: CDR1 MNHEY, CDR2 SVGAGI. V lost 0 bases and J lost 5, with 15 bases in between. DNA for the CDR3: TGTGCCAGCAGTTACTCTGGGTGGGCCTGGGTAGATACGCAGTATTTT. Protein product: CASSYSGWAWVDTQYF.

This rearrangement joins TRBV15 to TRBJ2-3, with D perhaps TRBD2 (5 bases). V shed 2 bases and J shed 3 bases, with 9 bases lying between them. The germline V gene has CDR1 LNHNV and CDR2 YYDKDF (reference sequence). There are 14 residues in the CDR3. CDR3 bases: TGTGCCACCAGCAGACCCCCGGGAACAGATACGCAGTATTTT. Amino acid sequence: CATSRPPGTDTQYF.